These T cell receptor beta chains were read from a single sample in a study of blood T cell repertoires in COVID-19. The method was immunoSEQ multiplex PCR; TCRdb's version includes in-frame clones alone and lacks a portion of them. The sample yields 97,000 or so clones, just under 85% seen once. The specimen was peripheral blood. The receptors were gathered from a man aged 40-55 years with active or convalescent COVID-19. Both conserved end residues are part of each CDR3. D genes are given only for firm matches. Rows may omit the clone size; those that give it use once, few, many or a size class.

D gene	V gene	J gene	clone size	CDR3 protein	CDR3 DNA
TRBD1	TRBV5-1	TRBJ2-7	NA	CASSLAGTGAYEQYF	TGCGCCAGCAGCTTGGCCGGGACAGGAGCGTACGAGCAGTACTTC
TRBD1	TRBV27	TRBJ2-1	few	CASRTGVNEQFF	TGTGCCAGCAGGACAGGGGTGAATGAGCAGTTCTTC
TRBD2	TRBV18	TRBJ2-5	NA	CASSPGLAEETQYF	TGTGCCAGCTCTCCTGGGCTAGCGGAAGAGACCCAGTACTTC
NA	TRBV11-3	TRBJ2-2	NA	CASSSTGTGELFF	TGTGCCAGCAGCTCGACCGGGACCGGGGAGCTGTTTTTT
TRBD1	TRBV27	TRBJ1-4	NA	CASSLYRQGGEKLFF	TGTGCCAGCAGTTTATACCGACAGGGGGGTGAAAAACTGTTTTTT
TRBD1	TRBV11-2	TRBJ2-2	NA	CASSSEAGGVEELFF	TGTGCCAGCAGCTCAGAGGCAGGGGGAGTGGAGGAGCTGTTTTTT
NA	TRBV19	TRBJ1-1	NA	CASSAQGQSTEAFF	TGTGCCAGTAGTGCGCAGGGGCAGAGCACTGAAGCTTTCTTT
TRBD2	TRBV10-2	TRBJ2-4	NA	CASSPSGGARNIQYF	TGCGCCAGCAGTCCTAGCGGGGGGGCGAGAAACATTCAGTACTTC
TRBD1	TRBV11-2	TRBJ1-5	NA	CASAGQGNQPQHF	TGTGCCAGCGCGGGACAGGGGAATCAGCCCCAGCATTTT
TRBD1	TRBV29-1	TRBJ2-3	NA	CSVQGATDTQYF	TGCAGCGTGCAGGGGGCAACAGATACGCAGTATTTT
NA	TRBV7-3	TRBJ2-3	once	CASSLTADTQYF	TGTGCCAGCAGCTTGACTGCAGATACGCAGTATTTT
NA	TRBV7-3	TRBJ2-3	few	CASSFGPGETQYF	TGTGCCAGCAGCTTCGGACCCGGGGAGACGCAGTATTTT
NA	TRBV11-1	TRBJ2-7	NA	CASSLASGYEYEQYF	TGTGCCAGCAGCTTAGCTAGCGGTTATGAGTACGAGCAGTACTTC
NA	TRBV6-6	TRBJ2-2	NA	CASTLGGPGELFF	TGTGCCAGCACCTTGGGGGGGCCCGGGGAGCTGTTTTTT
NA	TRBV5-5	TRBJ2-2	NA	CASSFYGGNTGELFF	TGTGCCAGCAGCTTTTATGGAGGAAACACCGGGGAGCTGTTTTTT
NA	TRBV7-2	TRBJ2-2	NA	CASSLVQGVTGELFF	TGTGCCAGCAGCTTAGTACAGGGTGTCACCGGGGAGCTGTTTTTT
TRBD1	TRBV19	TRBJ2-1	once	CASSIAGTGVEGEQFF	TGTGCCAGTAGTATTGCCGGGACAGGGGTAGAGGGTGAGCAGTTCTTC
NA	TRBV19	TRBJ2-3	NA	CASSSWGDRSTDTQYF	TGTGCCAGTAGCAGCTGGGGGGACAGAAGCACAGATACGCAGTATTTT
NA	TRBV18	TRBJ2-2	NA	CASYRGSGTGELFF	TGTGCCAGCTACCGGGGTAGCGGCACCGGGGAGCTGTTTTTT
NA	TRBV5-1	TRBJ1-4	NA	CASSDGQATNEKLFF	TGCGCCAGCAGCGATGGACAAGCAACTAATGAAAAACTGTTTTTT
NA	TRBV29-1	TRBJ1-4	NA	CSVGQSVNEKLFF	TGCAGCGTTGGACAGTCGGTTAATGAAAAACTGTTTTTT
NA	TRBV27	TRBJ2-3	NA	CASTPEGLGTDTQYF	TGTGCCAGCACCCCGGAGGGATTGGGCACAGATACGCAGTATTTT